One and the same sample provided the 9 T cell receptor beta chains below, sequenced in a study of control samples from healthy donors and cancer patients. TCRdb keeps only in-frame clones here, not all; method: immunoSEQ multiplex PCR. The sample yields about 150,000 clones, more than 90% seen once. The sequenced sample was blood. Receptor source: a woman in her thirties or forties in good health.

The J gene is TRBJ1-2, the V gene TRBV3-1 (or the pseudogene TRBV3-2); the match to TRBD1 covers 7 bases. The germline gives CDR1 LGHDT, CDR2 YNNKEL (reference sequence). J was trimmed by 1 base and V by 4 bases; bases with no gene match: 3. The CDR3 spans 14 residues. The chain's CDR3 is CASSRDSDNYGYTF. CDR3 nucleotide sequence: TGTGCCAGCAGCCGGGACAGCGATAACTATGGCTACACCTTC.

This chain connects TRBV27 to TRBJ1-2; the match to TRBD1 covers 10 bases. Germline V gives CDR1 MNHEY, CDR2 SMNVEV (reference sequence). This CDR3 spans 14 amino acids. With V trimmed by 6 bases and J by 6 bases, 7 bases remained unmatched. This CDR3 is CASSPGQGRDGYTF. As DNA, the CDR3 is TGTGCCAGCAGCCCGGGACAGGGGAGGGATGGCTACACCTTC.

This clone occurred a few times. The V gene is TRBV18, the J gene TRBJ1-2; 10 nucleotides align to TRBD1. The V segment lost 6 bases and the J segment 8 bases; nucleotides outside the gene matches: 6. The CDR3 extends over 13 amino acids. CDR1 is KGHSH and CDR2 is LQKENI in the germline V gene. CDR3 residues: CASSGTGASGYTF. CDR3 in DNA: TGTGCCAGCTCCGGGACAGGGGCGAGCGGCTACACCTTC.

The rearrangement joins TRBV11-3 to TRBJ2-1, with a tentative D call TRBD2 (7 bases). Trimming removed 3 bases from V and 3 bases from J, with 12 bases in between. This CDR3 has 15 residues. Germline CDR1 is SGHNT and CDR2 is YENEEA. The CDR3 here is CASSFRGGGYNEQFF. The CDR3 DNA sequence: TGTGCCAGCAGCTTTAGGGGGGGCGGCTACAATGAGCAGTTCTTC. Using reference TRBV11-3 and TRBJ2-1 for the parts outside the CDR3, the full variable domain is EAGVVQSPRYKIIEKKQPVAFWCNPISGHNTLYWYLQNLGQGPELLIRYENEEAVDDSQLPKDRFSAERLKGVDSTLKIQPAELGDSAVYLCASSFRGGGYNEQFFGPGTRLTVL.

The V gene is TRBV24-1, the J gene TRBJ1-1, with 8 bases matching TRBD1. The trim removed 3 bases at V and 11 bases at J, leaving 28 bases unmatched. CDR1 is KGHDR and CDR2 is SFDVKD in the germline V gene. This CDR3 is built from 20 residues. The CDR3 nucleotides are TGTGCCACCAGTGATCCCGACAGGGGCTTCTATGTTAGGCCGGGGGTTCGGGCTTTCTTT. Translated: CATSDPDRGFYVRPGVRAFF.

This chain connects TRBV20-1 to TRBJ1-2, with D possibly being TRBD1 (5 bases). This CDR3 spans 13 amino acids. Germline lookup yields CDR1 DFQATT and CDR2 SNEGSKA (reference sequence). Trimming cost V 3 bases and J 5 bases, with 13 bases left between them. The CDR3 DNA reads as TGCAGTGCTAGTCGGGGGAAATGGTATGGCTACACCTTC. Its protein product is CSASRGKWYGYTF.

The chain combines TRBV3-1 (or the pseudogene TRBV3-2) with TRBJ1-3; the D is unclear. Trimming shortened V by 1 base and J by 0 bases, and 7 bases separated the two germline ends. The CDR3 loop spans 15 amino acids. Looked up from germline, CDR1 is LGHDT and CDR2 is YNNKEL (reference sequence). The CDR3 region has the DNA TGTGCCAGCAGCCAAGTAAGACTCTCTGGAAACACCATATATTTT. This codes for CASSQVRLSGNTIYF.

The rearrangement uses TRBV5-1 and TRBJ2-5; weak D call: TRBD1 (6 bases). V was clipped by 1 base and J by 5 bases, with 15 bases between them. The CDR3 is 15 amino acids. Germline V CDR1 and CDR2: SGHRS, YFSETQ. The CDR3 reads CASSLPGHQGETQYF. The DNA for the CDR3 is TGCGCCAGCAGCTTGCCGGGCCATCAGGGGGAGACCCAGTACTTC.

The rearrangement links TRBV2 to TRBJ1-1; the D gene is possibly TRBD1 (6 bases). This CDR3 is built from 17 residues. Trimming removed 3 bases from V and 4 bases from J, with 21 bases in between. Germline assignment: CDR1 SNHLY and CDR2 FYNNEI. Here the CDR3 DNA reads TGTGCCAGCAGTGAGGCACAGGGTTTTCCCCCCGGCACTGAAGCTTTCTTT. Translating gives CASSEAQGFPPGTEAFF.